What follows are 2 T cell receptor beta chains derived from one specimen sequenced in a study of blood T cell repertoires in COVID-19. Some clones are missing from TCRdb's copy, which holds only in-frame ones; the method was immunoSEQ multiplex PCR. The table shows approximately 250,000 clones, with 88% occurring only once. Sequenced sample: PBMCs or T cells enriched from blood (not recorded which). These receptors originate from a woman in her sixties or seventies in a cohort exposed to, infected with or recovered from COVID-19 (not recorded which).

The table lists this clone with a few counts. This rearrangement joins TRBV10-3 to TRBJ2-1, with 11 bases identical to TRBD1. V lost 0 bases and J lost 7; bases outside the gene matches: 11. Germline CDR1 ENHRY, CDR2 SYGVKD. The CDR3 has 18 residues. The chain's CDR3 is CAISESTKGQGVGNEQFF. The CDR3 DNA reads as TGTGCCATCAGTGAGTCGACTAAGGGACAGGGGGTAGGAAATGAGCAGTTCTTC.

The CDR3 nucleotides are TGTGCCAGCAGCTTAGGGACTAGGGTCCACGAGCAGTACTTC. This translates into CASSLGTRVHEQYF. This chain links TRBV11-2 with TRBJ2-7, with TRBD2 identical over 7 bases. The CDR3 spans 14 residues. Germline lookup yields CDR1 SGHAT and CDR2 FQNNGV. V shed 1 base, J shed 5 bases, and the junction held 5 bases outside the gene matches.